A selection of T cell receptor beta chains follows, all from one sample in a study of vaccination effects on CD4 cells after COVID-19. No antigen has been assigned to these receptors. Method: immunoSEQ multiplex PCR; TCRdb's copy keeps in-frame clones and lacks some. The table has about 66,000 clones, less than 80% seen once. The sample consisted of CD4+ T cells from PBMCs cultured with HCoV-OC43 spike peptides, taken after COVID-19 vaccination. The receptor set was obtained from a human donor who received a COVID-19 vaccine. Both conserved end residues are part of each CDR3. The D gene is left open where the match is weak. Clone size, where shown, is once, few, many, or a class for clones that have expanded.

v_gene	abundance	d_gene	j_gene	CDR3nt	CDR3aa
TRBV5-6	NA	TRBD1	TRBJ1-3	TGTGCCAGCAGTTCGACAGGGGGCGGAAACACCATATATTTT	CASSSTGGGNTIYF
TRBV29-1	NA	NA	TRBJ1-1	TGCAGCGTTGTTCGGGGCTGGAACACTGAAGCTTTCTTT	CSVVRGWNTEAFF
TRBV9	NA	TRBD2	TRBJ2-1	TGTGCCAGCAGCGTGAGCGGGGGTAGCTCCTACAATGAGCAGTTCTTC	CASSVSGGSSYNEQFF
TRBV6-2/TRBV6-3	NA	NA	TRBJ2-2	TGTGCCAGCAGTTACTCGCCCAGGGGTAGCACCGGGGAGCTGTTTTTT	CASSYSPRGSTGELFF
TRBV9	NA	TRBD2	TRBJ2-1	TGTGCCAGCAGCGCTTGGACTAGCGGGGAACACAATGAGCAGTTCTTC	CASSAWTSGEHNEQFF
TRBV10-2	medium-sized	NA	TRBJ1-4	TGCGCCAGCAGTGCGGAGAACCCAACTAATGAAAAACTGTTTTTT	CASSAENPTNEKLFF
TRBV9	NA	NA	TRBJ2-5	TGTGCCAGCAGCGTGCGGGCCAGAGGAGAGACCCAGTACTTC	CASSVRARGETQYF
TRBV19	NA	NA	TRBJ2-5	TGTGCCAGTAGTTTCCGCTCTGGAGAGCAAGAGACCCAGTACTTC	CASSFRSGEQETQYF
TRBV6-1	NA	NA	TRBJ1-1	TGTGCCAGCAGTGATCTGGGGTGGGGCACTGAAGCTTTCTTT	CASSDLGWGTEAFF
TRBV25-1	NA	NA	TRBJ1-4	TGTGCCAGCAGTGAACAGGGTTCTGTTGAAAAACTGTTTTTT	CASSEQGSVEKLFF
TRBV5-4	NA	TRBD1	TRBJ1-2	TGTGCCAGCAGCCGGGACAGGAACTATGGCTACACCTTC	CASSRDRNYGYTF
TRBV9	NA	TRBD2	TRBJ2-3	TGTGCCAGCAGCGTAGTATCTAGCGGGGGGGCGGCCGATACGCAGTATTTT	CASSVVSSGGAADTQYF
TRBV28	NA	NA	TRBJ2-1	TGTGCCAGCAGTCCCCTGGCAGCCAGCTCCTACAATGAGCAGTTCTTC	CASSPLAASSYNEQFF
TRBV4-1	NA	TRBD1	TRBJ1-2	TGCGCCAGCAGCCAAGAACGTCCGGGACAGGCTTACACCTTC	CASSQERPGQAYTF
TRBV7-2	once	NA	TRBJ2-2	TGTGCCAGCAGTCAATTAGGGGAGCTGTTTTTT	CASSQLGELFF
TRBV6-4	NA	NA	TRBJ1-1	TGTGCCAGCAGTGCCTACAAGAACACTGAAGCTTTCTTT	CASSAYKNTEAFF
TRBV7-2	NA	TRBD2	TRBJ2-3	TGTGCCAGCAGCACCCGACTAGCAGCGCAGTATTTT	CASSTRLAAQYF
TRBV6-5	NA	NA	TRBJ2-1	TGTGCCAGCAGTTACTCGGTGAGCTCCTACAATGAGCAGTTCTTC	CASSYSVSSYNEQFF
TRBV11-2	NA	NA	TRBJ2-5	TGTGCCAGCAGCTTGGGGGGCCTCTGGGAAACCCAGTACTTC	CASSLGGLWETQYF
TRBV5-1	NA	NA	TRBJ2-5	TGCGCCAGCAGCTTATTGACAGTCCAAGAGACCCAGTACTTC	CASSLLTVQETQYF
TRBV9	NA	NA	TRBJ2-3	TGTGCCAGCTCGGTCCAAGAGGGAGATACGCAGTATTTT	CASSVQEGDTQYF
TRBV24-1	NA	NA	TRBJ2-5	TGTGCCACCCAGAAAGGGGGGGCGCGGGAGACCCAGTACTTC	CATQKGGARETQYF
TRBV24-1	NA	TRBD2	TRBJ2-5	TGTGCCACCAGTGGGGGAGGGGTGGAGACCCAGTACTTC	CATSGGGVETQYF
TRBV7-9	NA	TRBD1	TRBJ1-2	TGTGCCAGCAGCGACCGACAGGGCTATGGCTACACCTTC	CASSDRQGYGYTF
TRBV7-2	NA	NA	TRBJ2-3	TGTGCCAGCGGTACCCCCCCGAAGGATACGCAGTATTTT	CASGTPPKDTQYF
TRBV19	few	TRBD2	TRBJ2-1	TGTGCCAGTAGTTTCCGGGGTAGCGGGGTTTACAATGAGCAGTTCTTC	CASSFRGSGVYNEQFF
TRBV5-6	NA	TRBD1	TRBJ2-3	TGTGCCAGCAGCAAGGGACAGGGCTCTAGCACAGATACGCAGTATTTT	CASSKGQGSSTDTQYF
TRBV19	NA	TRBD1	TRBJ2-1	TGTGCCAGTAGGCACAGGGGCTCCTACAATGAGCAGTTCTTC	CASRHRGSYNEQFF
TRBV5-4	NA	NA	TRBJ1-2	TGTGCCAGCAGCCTCTCTGGGGGCGGCGGCTACACCTTC	CASSLSGGGGYTF
TRBV7-2	NA	NA	TRBJ2-2	TGTGCCAGCAGCGTAAGGGGGATGGTGGGGGCCACCGGGGAGCTGTTTTTT	CASSVRGMVGATGELFF
TRBV2	few	NA	TRBJ1-5	TGTGCCAGCAGTGCCAGAGACAGCCCTGTTAGCAATCAGCCCCAGCATTTT	CASSARDSPVSNQPQHF
TRBV20-1	NA	NA	TRBJ1-4	TGCAGTGCTAGTATGCCAACTAATGAAAAACTGTTTTTT	CSASMPTNEKLFF
TRBV29-1	NA	TRBD2	TRBJ2-1	TGCAGCGGCCAGCGGGGGGGCGTCAATGAGCAGTTCTTC	CSGQRGGVNEQFF
TRBV30	NA	NA	TRBJ1-4	TGTGCCTGGATCCCAGCCTACCAGGGGAGTCGGCGTGAAAAACTGTTTTTT	CAWIPAYQGSRREKLFF
TRBV12-3/TRBV12-4	NA	NA	TRBJ1-2	TGTGCCAGCAGTTCGGACAGCTATGGCTACACCTTC	CASSSDSYGYTF
TRBV6-5	NA	TRBD2	TRBJ2-1	TGTGCCAGCAGTTACTCCGGGACTAGCGGGTACAATGAGCAGTTCTTC	CASSYSGTSGYNEQFF
TRBV28	NA	NA	TRBJ1-4	TGTGCCAGCCGAAGGGAGCCTAATGAAAAACTGTTTTTT	CASRREPNEKLFF
TRBV6-5	NA	TRBD1	TRBJ1-4	TGTGCCAGCAGTTACTCGTGGCGGACAGGACCTGAAAAACTGTTTTTT	CASSYSWRTGPEKLFF
TRBV5-6	NA	NA	TRBJ1-6	TGTGCCAGCAGCAGTCAGGGAATCTCCTATAATTCACCCCTCCACTTT	CASSSQGISYNSPLHF
TRBV19	NA	TRBD1	TRBJ2-1	TGTGCCAGTAGTGCCTGGGACAGGAACTACAATGAGCAGTTCTTC	CASSAWDRNYNEQFF
TRBV7-9	NA	NA	TRBJ1-6	TGTGCCAGCAGCTTAGTAGGGGCCTATAATTCACCCCTCCACTTT	CASSLVGAYNSPLHF
TRBV4-2	NA	NA	TRBJ1-5	TGTGCCAGCAGCCAAGATCAAGGAGGGCTGGCACGGCCCCAGCATTTT	CASSQDQGGLARPQHF